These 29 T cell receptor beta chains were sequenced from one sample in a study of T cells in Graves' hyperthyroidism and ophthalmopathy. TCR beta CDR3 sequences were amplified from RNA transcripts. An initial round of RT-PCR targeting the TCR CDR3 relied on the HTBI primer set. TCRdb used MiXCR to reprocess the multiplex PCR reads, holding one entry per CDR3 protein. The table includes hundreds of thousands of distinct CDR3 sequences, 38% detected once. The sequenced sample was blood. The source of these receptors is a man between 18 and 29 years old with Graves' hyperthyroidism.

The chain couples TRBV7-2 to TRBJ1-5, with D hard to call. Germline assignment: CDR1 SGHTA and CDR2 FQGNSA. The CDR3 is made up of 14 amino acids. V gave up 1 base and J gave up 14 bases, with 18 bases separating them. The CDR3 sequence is CASSLVRQPDYEHF. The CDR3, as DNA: TGTGCCAGCAGCTTAGTTAGACAACCAGACTACGAGCATTTT.

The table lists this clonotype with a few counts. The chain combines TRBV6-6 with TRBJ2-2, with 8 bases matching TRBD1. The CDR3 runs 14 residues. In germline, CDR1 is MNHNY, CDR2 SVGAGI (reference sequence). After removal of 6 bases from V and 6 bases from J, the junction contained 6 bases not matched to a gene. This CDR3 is CASSRDRWSGELFF. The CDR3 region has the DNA TGTGCCAGCAGCCGGGACAGGTGGTCCGGGGAGCTGTTTTTT.

Here the CDR3 reads CSASSGRAGETQYF. The CDR3 bases are TGCAGCGCCTCTAGCGGGAGGGCCGGGGAGACCCAGTACTTC. The rearrangement uses TRBV20-1 and TRBJ2-5, with TRBD2 matching 12 bases. The CDR3 length is 14 residues. Germline V gives CDR1 DFQATT, CDR2 SNEGSKA (reference sequence).

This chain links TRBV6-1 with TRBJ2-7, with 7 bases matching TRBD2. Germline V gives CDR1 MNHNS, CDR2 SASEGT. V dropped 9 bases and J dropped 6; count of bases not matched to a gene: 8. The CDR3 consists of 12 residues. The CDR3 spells CASGREGIEQYF. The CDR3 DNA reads TGTGCCAGTGGGAGGGAGGGAATCGAGCAGTACTTC.

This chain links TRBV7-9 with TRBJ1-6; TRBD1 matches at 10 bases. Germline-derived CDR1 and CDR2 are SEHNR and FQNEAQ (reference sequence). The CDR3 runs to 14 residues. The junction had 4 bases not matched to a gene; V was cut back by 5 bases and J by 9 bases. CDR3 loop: CASSVGQGLSPLHF. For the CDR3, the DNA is TGTGCCAGCAGCGTGGGACAGGGGCTTTCACCCCTCCACTTT.

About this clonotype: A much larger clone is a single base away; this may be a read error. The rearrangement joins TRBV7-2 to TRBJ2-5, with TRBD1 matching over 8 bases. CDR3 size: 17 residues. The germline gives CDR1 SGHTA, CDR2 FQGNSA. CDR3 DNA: TGTGCCAGCAGCTTAGACCCAAGGACAGGGCGGCGAGAGACCCAGCACTTC. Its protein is CASSLDPRTGRRETQHF. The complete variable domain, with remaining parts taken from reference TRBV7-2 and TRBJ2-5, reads GAGVSQSPSNKVTEKGKDVELRCDPISGHTALYWYRQSLGQGLEFLIYFQGNSAPDKSGLPSDRFSAERTGGSVSTLTIQRTQQEDSAVYLCASSLDPRTGRRETQHFGPGTRLLVL.

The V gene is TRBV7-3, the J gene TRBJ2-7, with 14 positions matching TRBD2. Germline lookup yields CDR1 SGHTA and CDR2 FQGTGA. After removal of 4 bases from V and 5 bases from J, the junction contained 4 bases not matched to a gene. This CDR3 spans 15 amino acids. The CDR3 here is CASSSTSGGANEQYF. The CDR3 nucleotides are TGTGCCAGCAGCTCGACTAGCGGGGGGGCTAACGAGCAGTACTTC.

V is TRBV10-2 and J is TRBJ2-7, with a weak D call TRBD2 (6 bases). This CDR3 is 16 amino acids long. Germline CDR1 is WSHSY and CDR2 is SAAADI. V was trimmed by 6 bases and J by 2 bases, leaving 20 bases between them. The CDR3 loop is CASSQGSPGGAYEQYF. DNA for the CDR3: TGCGCCAGCAGCCAAGGGTCTCCCGGAGGGGCCTACGAGCAGTACTTC.

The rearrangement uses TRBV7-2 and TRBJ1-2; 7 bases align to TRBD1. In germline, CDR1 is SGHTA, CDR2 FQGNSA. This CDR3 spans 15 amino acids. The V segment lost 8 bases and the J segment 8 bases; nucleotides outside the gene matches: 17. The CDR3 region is CASAPGDSRREGYTF. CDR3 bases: TGTGCCAGCGCCCCTGGGGACAGCCGGCGGGAAGGCTACACCTTC.

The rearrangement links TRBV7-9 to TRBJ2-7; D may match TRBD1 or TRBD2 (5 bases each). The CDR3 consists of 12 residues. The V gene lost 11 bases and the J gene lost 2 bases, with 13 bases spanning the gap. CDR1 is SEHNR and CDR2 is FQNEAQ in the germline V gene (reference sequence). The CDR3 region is CAVPGTPYEQYF. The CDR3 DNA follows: TGTGCCGTCCCCGGGACCCCCTACGAGCAGTACTTC.

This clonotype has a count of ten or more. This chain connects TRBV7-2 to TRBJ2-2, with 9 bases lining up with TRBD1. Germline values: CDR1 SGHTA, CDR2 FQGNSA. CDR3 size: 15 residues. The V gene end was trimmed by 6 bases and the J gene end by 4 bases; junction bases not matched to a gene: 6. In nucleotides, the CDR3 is TGTGCCAGCAGATCCGGGACAGGGTTCACCGGGGAGCTGTTTTTT. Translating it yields CASRSGTGFTGELFF.

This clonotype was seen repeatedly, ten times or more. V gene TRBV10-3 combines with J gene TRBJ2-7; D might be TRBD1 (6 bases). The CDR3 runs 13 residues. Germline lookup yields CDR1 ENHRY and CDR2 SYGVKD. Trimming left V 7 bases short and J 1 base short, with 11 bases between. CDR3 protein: CAIKDSLSYEQYF. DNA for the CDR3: TGTGCCATCAAGGACAGCCTTTCCTACGAGCAGTACTTC.

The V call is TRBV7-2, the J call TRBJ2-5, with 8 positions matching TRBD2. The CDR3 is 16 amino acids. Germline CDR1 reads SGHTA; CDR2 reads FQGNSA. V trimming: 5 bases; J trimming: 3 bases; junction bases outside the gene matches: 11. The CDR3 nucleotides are TGTGCCAGCAGCCTCAGGCTAGCGGGCTCTAAAGAGACCCAGTACTTC. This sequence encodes CASSLRLAGSKETQYF.

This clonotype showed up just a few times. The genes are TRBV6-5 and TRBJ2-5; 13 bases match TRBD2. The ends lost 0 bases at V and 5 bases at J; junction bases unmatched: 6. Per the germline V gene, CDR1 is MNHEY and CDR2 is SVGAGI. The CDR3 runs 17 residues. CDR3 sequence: CASSYSGTSGAVETQYF. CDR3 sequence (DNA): TGTGCCAGCAGTTACTCTGGGACTAGCGGGGCGGTTGAGACCCAGTACTTC.

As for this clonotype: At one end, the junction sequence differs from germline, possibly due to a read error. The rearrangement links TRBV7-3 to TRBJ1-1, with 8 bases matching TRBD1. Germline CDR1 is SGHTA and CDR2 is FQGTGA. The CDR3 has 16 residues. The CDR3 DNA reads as TGCGCCAGCAGCCAAGATCCGGACAGGGTGAACACTGAAGCTTTCTTT. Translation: CASSQDPDRVNTEAFF.

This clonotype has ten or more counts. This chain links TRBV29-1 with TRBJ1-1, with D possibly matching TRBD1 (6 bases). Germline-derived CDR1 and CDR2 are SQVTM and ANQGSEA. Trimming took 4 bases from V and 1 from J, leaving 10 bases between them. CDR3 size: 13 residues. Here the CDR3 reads CSVAGVTNTEAFF. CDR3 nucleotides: TGCAGCGTTGCAGGGGTGACGAACACTGAAGCTTTCTTT.

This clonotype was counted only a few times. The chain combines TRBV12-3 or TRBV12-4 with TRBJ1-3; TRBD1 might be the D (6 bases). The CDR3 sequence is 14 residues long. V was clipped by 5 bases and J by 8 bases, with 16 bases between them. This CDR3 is CASSPTGKEDTIYF. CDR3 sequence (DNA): TGTGCCAGCAGTCCCACAGGGAAGGAGGACACCATATATTTT.

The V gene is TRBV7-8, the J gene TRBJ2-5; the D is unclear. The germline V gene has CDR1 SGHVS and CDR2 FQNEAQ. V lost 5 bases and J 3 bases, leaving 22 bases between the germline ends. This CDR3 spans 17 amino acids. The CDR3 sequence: CASSRVRPPPVEETQYF. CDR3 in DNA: TGTGCCAGCAGCCGGGTTCGCCCACCCCCAGTCGAAGAGACCCAGTACTTC. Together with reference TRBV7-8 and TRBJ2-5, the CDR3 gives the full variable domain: GAGVSQSPRYKVAKRGQDVALRCDPISGHVSLFWYQQALGQGPEFLTYFQNEAQLDKSGLPSDRFFAERPEGSVSTLKIQRTQQEDSAVYLCASSRVRPPPVEETQYFGPGTRLLVL.

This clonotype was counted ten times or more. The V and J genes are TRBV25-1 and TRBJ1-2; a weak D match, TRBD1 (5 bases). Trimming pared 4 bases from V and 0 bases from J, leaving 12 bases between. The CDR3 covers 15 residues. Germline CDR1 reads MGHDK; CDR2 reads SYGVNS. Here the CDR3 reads CASSGPTGTNYGYTF. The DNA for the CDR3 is TGTGCCAGCAGTGGGCCTACAGGAACTAACTATGGCTACACCTTC.

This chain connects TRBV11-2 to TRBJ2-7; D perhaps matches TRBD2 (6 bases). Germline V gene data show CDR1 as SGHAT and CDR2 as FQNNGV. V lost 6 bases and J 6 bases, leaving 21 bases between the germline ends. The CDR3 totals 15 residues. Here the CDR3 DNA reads TGTGCCAGCAGTTACGGAGGGGCACTCGGAGTCGAGCAGTACTTC. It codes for CASSYGGALGVEQYF. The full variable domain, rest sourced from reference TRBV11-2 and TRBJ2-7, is EAGVAQSPRYKIIEKRQSVAFWCNPISGHATLYWYQQILGQGPKLLIQFQNNGVVDDSQLPKDRFSAERLKGVDSTLKIQPAKLEDSAVYLCASSYGGALGVEQYFGPGTRLTVT.

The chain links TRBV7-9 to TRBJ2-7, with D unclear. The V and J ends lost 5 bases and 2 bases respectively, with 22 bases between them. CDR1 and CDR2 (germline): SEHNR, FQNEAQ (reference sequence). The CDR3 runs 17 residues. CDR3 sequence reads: CASSQEVRPRDPYEQYF. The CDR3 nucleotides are TGTGCCAGCAGCCAAGAGGTACGGCCCCGTGACCCCTACGAGCAGTACTTC.

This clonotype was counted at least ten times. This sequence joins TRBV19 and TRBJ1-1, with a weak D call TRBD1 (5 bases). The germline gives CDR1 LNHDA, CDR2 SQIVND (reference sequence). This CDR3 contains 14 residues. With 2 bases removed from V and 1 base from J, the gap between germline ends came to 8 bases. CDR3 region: CASSISGTNTEAFF. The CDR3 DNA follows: TGTGCCAGTAGTATATCAGGGACGAACACTGAAGCTTTCTTT.

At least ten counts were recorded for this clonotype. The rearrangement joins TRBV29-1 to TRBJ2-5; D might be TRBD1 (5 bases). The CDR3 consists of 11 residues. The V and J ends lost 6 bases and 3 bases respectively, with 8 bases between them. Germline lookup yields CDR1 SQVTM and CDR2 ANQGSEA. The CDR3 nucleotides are TGCAGCGTCTCCAGGGAAGAGACCCAGTACTTC. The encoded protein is CSVSREETQYF.

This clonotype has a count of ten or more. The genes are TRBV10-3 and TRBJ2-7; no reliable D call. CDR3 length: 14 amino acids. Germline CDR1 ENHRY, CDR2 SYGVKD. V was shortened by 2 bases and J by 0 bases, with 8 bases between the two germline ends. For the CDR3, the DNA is TGTGCCATCAGTGAGGTCTGGGGCTCCTACGAGCAGTACTTC. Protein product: CAISEVWGSYEQYF.

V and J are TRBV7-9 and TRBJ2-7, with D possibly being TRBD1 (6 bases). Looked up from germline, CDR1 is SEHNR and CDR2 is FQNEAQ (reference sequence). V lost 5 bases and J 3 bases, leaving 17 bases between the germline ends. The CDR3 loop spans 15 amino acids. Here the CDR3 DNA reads TGTGCCAGCAGCCACGGACAGACACTCCTCTACGAGCAGTACTTC. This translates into CASSHGQTLLYEQYF.

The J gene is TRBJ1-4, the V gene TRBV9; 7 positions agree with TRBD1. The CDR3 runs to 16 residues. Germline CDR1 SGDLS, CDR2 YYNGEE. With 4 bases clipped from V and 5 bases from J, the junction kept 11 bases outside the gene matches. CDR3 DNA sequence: TGTGCCAGCAGCCAAGGTTCCGGACAGGAGAATGAAAAACTGTTTTTT. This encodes CASSQGSGQENEKLFF.

This CDR3 reads CSVQAGYTF. CDR3 bases: TGCAGCGTTCAGGCAGGGTACACCTTC. V gene TRBV29-1 combines with J gene TRBJ1-2; tentatively, D is TRBD1 (5 bases). The V end was cut by 5 bases, the J end by 11 bases, with 9 bases between. In germline, CDR1 is SQVTM, CDR2 ANQGSEA. The CDR3 is made up of 9 amino acids.

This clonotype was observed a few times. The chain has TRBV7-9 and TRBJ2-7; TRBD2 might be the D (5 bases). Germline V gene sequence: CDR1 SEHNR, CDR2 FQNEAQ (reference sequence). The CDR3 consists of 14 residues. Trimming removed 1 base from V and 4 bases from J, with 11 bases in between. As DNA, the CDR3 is TGTGCCAGCAGCTTAGTAGACGGGGAGTACGAGCAGTACTTC. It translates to CASSLVDGEYEQYF.

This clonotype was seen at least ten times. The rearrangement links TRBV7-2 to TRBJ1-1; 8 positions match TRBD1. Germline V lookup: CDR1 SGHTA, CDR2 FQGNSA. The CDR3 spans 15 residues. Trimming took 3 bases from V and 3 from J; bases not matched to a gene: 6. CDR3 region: CASSLDREGHTEAFF. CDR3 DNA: TGTGCCAGCAGCTTGGACAGGGAAGGCCACACTGAAGCTTTCTTT.